The present T cell receptor beta chain was sequenced within a study of blood T cell repertoires in COVID-19. Study as a whole: COVID-19 samples collected from the United States, Italy and Spain covered acute and convalescent phases.

Methods used by the authors: Reference gene primer amplification yielded estimated nucleated cell counts. Libraries were prepared by immunoSEQ multiplex PCR; TCRdb keeps only in-frame clonotypes and omits some of them. V and J calls and clone size are those listed in that table; D and trimming were worked out from the DNA. The sample has roughly 97,000 clones; around 87% are singletons. The CDR3 runs 17 residues. Germline V CDR1 and CDR2: SNHLY, FYNNEI. V lost 1 base, J lost 7 bases, and 22 bases lay in between. The TCR sequence derives from a man in his fifties or sixties with acute or convalescent COVID-19. The chain combines TRBV2 with TRBJ1-2, with D maybe TRBD1 (5 bases). The sample was peripheral blood. The CDR3 DNA follows: TGTGCCAGCAGTGAAGAGTTACAAAGGGTTGGGGCTAGTGGCTACACCTTC. It is translated as CASSEELQRVGASGYTF.